The 4 T cell receptor beta chains reported below all come from one sample, sequenced in a study of shared clonotypes between healthy human individuals. Some clones are missing from TCRdb's copy, which holds only in-frame ones; the method was immunoSEQ multiplex PCR. The sample lists roughly 1,600,000 clones; 98% to 99% were seen once. The sequenced sample was naive CD4+ T cells sorted from blood. Subset reported: CD45RA+ positively selected. The receptors here all came from a man between 25 and 39 years old in good health.

This rearrangement joins TRBV6-5 to TRBJ1-2, with 9 bases that match TRBD1. With V trimmed by 5 bases and J by 8 bases, 12 bases remained unmatched. The CDR3 has 15 residues. Germline CDR1 reads MNHEY; CDR2 reads SVGAGI. The DNA for the CDR3 is TGTGCCAGCAGTAGGACCGGGACAGGGTTAGGAGGCTACACCTTC. Its translation is CASSRTGTGLGGYTF.

V usage is TRBV5-1 and J usage is TRBJ1-4, with a possible D match to TRBD1 (5 bases). From germline, CDR1 is SGHRS and CDR2 YFSETQ. The CDR3 consists of 16 residues. Trimming stripped 4 bases from V and 5 bases from J, with 18 bases between. The CDR3 loop is CASSVGPRALNEKLFF. CDR3 nucleotides: TGCGCCAGCAGCGTGGGACCCCGAGCCTTAAATGAAAAACTGTTTTTT.

This chain connects TRBV12-5 to TRBJ2-1; possibly TRBD2 for D (6 bases). V was trimmed by 6 bases and J by 5 bases, leaving 20 bases between them. The CDR3 consists of 16 residues. From germline, CDR1 is LGHNT and CDR2 FRNRAP. CDR3 sequence reads: CASGSTPGDGDNEQFF. DNA for the CDR3: TGTGCTAGTGGCAGTACCCCGGGGGACGGAGACAATGAGCAGTTCTTC.

The CDR3 reads CASSQGSGVAFF. The CDR3 DNA reads as TGCGCCAGCAGCCAGGGGTCGGGGGTAGCTTTCTTT. J is TRBJ1-1 and V is TRBV4-3; D might be TRBD1 (5 bases). Trimming stripped 3 bases from V and 10 bases from J, with 12 bases between. The CDR3 is made up of 12 amino acids. Germline V gene sequence: CDR1 LGHNA, CDR2 YSLEER.